This T cell receptor beta chain is drawn from a study of post-analysis software for immune sequencing data (dated by TCRdb to the mid-2010s). Background for the entire study: Relapsing-remitting, secondary progressive and progressive-relapsing multiple sclerosis were recorded as disease courses, and subtype annotation was lacking for some patients. The patient repertoires were set against about 12 previously published healthy control repertoires from donors whose ages ranged from about 6 to 26 years. A subset of samples was prepared in parallel using single-end sample barcoding, then pooled and co-amplified after Illumina adapter ligation.

This clonotype came up a few times. Its antigen remains unidentified. Within one base of it there is no much larger clone, and no base qualities were kept. General study outcomes and caveats: Direct clustering with F measure revealed strong co-clustering of samples prepared in the same batch, which led to a batch-effect correction. Roughly 5 TRBV segments, including TRBV5-6, TRBV5-1 and TRBV20-1, were significantly more frequent in patients than controls. Compared with controls, multiple sclerosis patients had significantly lower normalized Chao1 diversity, a finding suggesting substantial peripheral T-cell clonal expansion. The control group was slightly older than the multiple sclerosis patient group.

Ends trimmed: V by 0 bases, J by 0 bases; bases unmatched to a gene: 11. CDR1 and CDR2 are read off the germline V gene as MGHRA and YSYEKL. The CDR3 measures 19 amino acids from cysteine to phenylalanine. Kept here is only the CDR3 DNA, which spans 57 bases and is read in frame from base 1. TCR beta repertoires were profiled from peripheral blood of about a dozen young patients with multiple sclerosis to demonstrate the VDJtools post-analysis software. The patients with multiple sclerosis were children and adolescents between roughly 6 and 17 years of age. Preparation of the library involved PCR. Sequencing used an Illumina HiSeq 2500. Unique molecular identifiers were incorporated into TCR beta cDNA libraries to reduce PCR and sequencing biases. Some 500,000 cDNA molecules were obtained for every 1 to 10 million input T cells, so each molecule roughly corresponded to one T cell. The patient libraries were prepared and sequenced using the same protocol as the earlier healthy control dataset. Samples belonging to the same batch were prepared together, multiplexed and sequenced on a shared HiSeq lane. The study's processing was this. Raw barcoded reads were processed with MIGEC, and single-read molecular identifier groups were discarded before consensus assembly and CDR3 extraction. VDJtools was used for post-analysis of the clonotype tables, and diversity was normalized by down-sampling every dataset to the size of the smallest sample. Repertoire overlap clustering matched CDR3 amino acid but not nucleotide sequences to correct batch-related cross-sample contamination. The public reads were quality trimmed at Q25 with fastp and then assembled into clones with MiXCR by TCRdb, keeping productive beta chains. When rows share a CDR3 protein, they turn into one entry using the most common DNA and genes. These V and J calls rely on TCRdb rather than the paper's analysis. This sample lists 450,000 to 650,000 distinct CDR3 sequences; about 44% were detected once. The ten biggest clones cover 1.7% of the sample.

The rearrangement joined TRBV4-1 to TRBJ2-1, and TRBD1 matches 7 of the central bases. This sequence was found in a girl aged 5-17 years with multiple sclerosis. What was sequenced was blood. The CDR3 is CASSQDSWWDRGSYNEQFF. The DNA is as follows: TGCGCCAGCAGCCAAGATAGTTGGTGGGACAGAGGCTCCTACAATGAGCAGTTCTTC.